Presented here are 4 T cell receptor beta chains from one specimen sequenced in a study of T cell changes during pregnancy in multiple sclerosis. TCRdb's copy holds only in-frame clones and misses some; the assay was immunoSEQ multiplex PCR. The sample carries 43,000 or so clones, about 87% recorded once. The sample was peripheral blood, taken in the first trimester of pregnancy. The origin of the receptors is a female donor with multiple sclerosis, enrolled in a pregnancy study.

The chain employs TRBV19 and TRBJ1-5; a weak D match, TRBD1 (5 bases). Per germline, CDR1 LNHDA and CDR2 SQIVND (reference sequence). This CDR3 is 14 amino acids long. Between the trimmed V and J ends, which lost 10 bases and 6 bases, there was a span of 19 bases. CDR3 DNA sequence: TGTGCCACCTTTCCCCTGACAGTTGGTCAGCCCCAGCATTTT. Translating gives CATFPLTVGQPQHF.

The rearrangement joins TRBV15 to TRBJ2-3, with D perhaps TRBD2 (7 bases). The CDR3 runs to 13 residues. Germline CDR1 is LNHNV and CDR2 is YYDKDF (reference sequence). V lost 7 bases to trimming and J lost 5 bases, with 13 bases between them. The CDR3 sequence: CATNIGGGDTQYF. The CDR3, as DNA: TGTGCCACCAACATAGGGGGGGGAGATACGCAGTATTTT.

This chain uses TRBV18 with TRBJ1-6, with D uncertain. Trimming removed 4 bases from V and 7 bases from J, with 14 bases in between. The CDR3 is 15 amino acids. Per germline, CDR1 KGHSH and CDR2 LQKENI. The CDR3 sequence is CASSLYHSINSPLHF. The CDR3 DNA reads as TGTGCCAGCTCACTTTACCATAGTATCAATTCACCCCTCCACTTT.

The V and J genes are TRBV7-6 and TRBJ2-5; D ambiguous. Trimming removed 3 bases from V and 4 bases from J, with 3 bases in between. CDR1 SGHVS and CDR2 FNYEAQ come from the germline V gene. This CDR3 region has 11 residues. As DNA, the CDR3 is TGTGCCAGCAGCTTGGCAGAGACCCAGTACTTC. Its translation: CASSLAETQYF.